The 32 T cell receptor beta chains reported below all come from one sample, sequenced in a study of patients and donors after allogeneic stem cell transplantation (dated by TCRdb to 2018 to 2021). Preparation of the library involved RT-PCR. The reads were generated on a NextSeq 550. TCRdb applied fastp at Q25 and MiXCR to the public reads, then kept only in-frame beta chains. Identical CDR3 protein sequences are pooled into one entry, listed with their most common genes and DNA. In all, the sample holds some 960,000 distinct CDR3 sequences, and roughly 18% of those were seen once. Roughly 6.4% of the sample rests with the top ten. Sequenced: blood, either unsorted or a sorted T cell fraction (not recorded which). These receptors were obtained from a human donor who was either an allogeneic HSCT recipient or a stem cell or donor lymphocyte infusion donor (not recorded which). It is not recorded whose cells these are; they may come from a transplant donor.

This clonotype was seen a handful of times. The chain uses TRBV12-3 or TRBV12-4 and TRBJ2-1; no clear D. V was pared by 3 bases and J by 1 base, with 16 bases between. The CDR3 is 17 residues long. In DNA form, the CDR3 reads TGTGCCAGCAGTTTCCACTCTCCATTGGGTTCCTACAATGAGCAGTTCTTC. Translating it yields CASSFHSPLGSYNEQFF.

The chain uses TRBV7-8 and TRBJ2-4, with 9 bases identical to TRBD2. CDR3 size: 17 residues. Germline loops: CDR1 SGHVS, CDR2 FQNEAQ. The V gene end was trimmed by 6 bases and the J gene end by 2 bases; junction bases not matched to a gene: 11. As DNA, the CDR3 is TGTGCCAGCAGTGCTAGCGGGGCCACCCCATCCAAAAACATTCAGTACTTC. This gives the protein CASSASGATPSKNIQYF.

The chain uses TRBV5-1 and TRBJ2-1; 11 bases align to TRBD1. The CDR3 loop spans 15 amino acids. Germline loops: CDR1 SGHRS, CDR2 YFSETQ. V lost 4 bases, J lost 2 bases, and 2 bases stayed unmatched. CDR3 residues: CASSKGQGAYNEQFF. CDR3 nucleotide sequence: TGCGCCAGCAGCAAGGGACAGGGGGCCTACAATGAGCAGTTCTTC.

This chain connects TRBV29-1 to TRBJ2-7; D call uncertain. In germline, CDR1 is SQVTM, CDR2 ANQGSEA. The CDR3 extends over 13 amino acids. V lost 7 bases to trimming and J lost 6 bases, with 19 bases between them. CDR3 in DNA: TGCAGCGCGACCGGGCCCTCACCCTTCGAGCAGTACTTC. Translated, it gives CSATGPSPFEQYF.

This clonotype was detected a few times. The chain carries TRBV2 and TRBJ2-2; D may be TRBD1 or TRBD2 (5 bases each). Germline V gene sequence: CDR1 SNHLY, CDR2 FYNNEI. Trimming removed 5 bases from V and 5 bases from J, with 15 bases in between. This CDR3 is built from 15 residues. The CDR3 sequence: CASSPAGTRTGELFF. CDR3 nucleotides: TGTGCCAGCAGTCCTGCCGGGACGCGTACCGGGGAGCTGTTTTTT.

The chain joins TRBV27 to TRBJ1-2, with a weak D call TRBD1 (5 bases). This CDR3 region has 14 residues. Trimming cost V 0 bases and J 8 bases, with 13 bases left between them. CDR1 is MNHEY, CDR2 SMNVEV, per germline (reference sequence). For the CDR3, the DNA is TGTGCCAGCAGTTTATCAGATGGGGCGCCGGGCTACACCTTC. Protein: CASSLSDGAPGYTF.

V usage is TRBV6-2 or TRBV6-3 and J usage is TRBJ1-5, with unresolved D. V was trimmed by 5 bases and J by 3 bases, leaving 14 bases between them. CDR3 length equals 15 residues. Germline V gene data show CDR1 as MNHEY and CDR2 as SVGEGT. The CDR3 loop is CASSHRPGNNQPQHF. The CDR3 region has the DNA TGTGCCAGCAGTCACCGACCGGGGAACAATCAGCCCCAGCATTTT.

This rearrangement joins TRBV5-1 to TRBJ1-4, with D unresolved. This CDR3 is built from 14 residues. Germline loops: CDR1 SGHRS, CDR2 YFSETQ. V was trimmed by 0 bases and J by 8 bases, leaving 11 bases between them. The CDR3 is CASSLVSPGEKLFF. CDR3 nucleotide sequence: TGCGCCAGCAGCTTGGTTTCCCCGGGGGAAAAACTGTTTTTT.

The CDR3 here is CASSRPGYAYNEQFF. CDR3 coding DNA: TGTGCCAGCAGCCGACCAGGGTACGCCTACAATGAGCAGTTCTTC. V is TRBV6-2 or TRBV6-3 and J is TRBJ2-1; possibly TRBD1 for D (5 bases). From germline, CDR1 is MNHEY and CDR2 SVGEGT. The CDR3 sequence is 15 residues long. The V and J ends lost 6 bases and 2 bases respectively, with 14 bases between them.

There are a few counts of this clonotype. The rearrangement uses TRBV5-6 and TRBJ2-4; possible D gene TRBD2, 6 bases. CDR3 length: 16 amino acids. Per the germline V gene, CDR1 is SGHDT and CDR2 is YYEEEE. V was cut by 4 bases and J by 0 bases, with 14 bases left in between. The CDR3 sequence: CASSRGSNLAKNIQYF. The CDR3 DNA sequence: TGTGCCAGCAGCCGGGGGTCTAACCTAGCCAAAAACATTCAGTACTTC.

The rearrangement uses TRBV28 and TRBJ1-1; D is uncertain. This CDR3 has 15 amino acids. Trimming left V 3 bases short and J 4 bases short, with 15 bases between. CDR1 is MDHEN and CDR2 is SYDVKM in the germline V gene. CDR3 sequence: CASSFVAGWGTEAFF. The CDR3 DNA is TGTGCCAGCAGTTTCGTGGCAGGTTGGGGCACTGAAGCTTTCTTT.

This clonotype appeared a few times. The chain has TRBV12-3 or TRBV12-4 and TRBJ1-1; weak D call: TRBD1 (5 bases). The CDR3 contains 12 residues. Trimming took 6 bases from V and 8 from J, leaving 13 bases between them. CDR3 sequence: CASSQYRTEAFF. CDR3 sequence (DNA): TGTGCCAGCAGCCAGTATCGGACAGAAGCTTTCTTT.

V usage is TRBV5-6 and J usage is TRBJ2-2, with TRBD1 as a possible D gene (6 bases). Trimming took 5 bases from V and 1 from J, leaving 18 bases between them. The CDR3 runs to 17 residues. The germline gives CDR1 SGHDT, CDR2 YYEEEE. The CDR3 here is CASSGGTGTKNTGELFF. The CDR3 nucleotides read TGTGCCAGCAGTGGAGGCACCGGGACAAAGAACACCGGGGAGCTGTTTTTT.

The chain links TRBV7-9 to TRBJ1-6, with TRBD1 matching over 8 bases. The junction had 3 bases not matched to a gene; V was cut back by 5 bases and J by 6 bases. Germline V gene sequence: CDR1 SEHNR, CDR2 FQNEAQ (reference sequence). This CDR3 has 14 amino acids. CDR3 nucleotides: TGTGCCAGCAGCACGGGACAGGTTAATTCACCCCTCCACTTT. It codes for CASSTGQVNSPLHF.

The chain recombines TRBV7-9 with TRBJ2-2; D is perhaps TRBD1 or TRBD2 (5 bases each). Trimming left V 4 bases short and J 1 base short, with 10 bases between. This CDR3 has 15 amino acids. Germline CDR1 reads SEHNR; CDR2 reads FQNEAQ (reference sequence). The CDR3 loop reads CASSWGPKNTGELFF. The CDR3, as DNA: TGTGCCAGCAGCTGGGGACCTAAGAACACCGGGGAGCTGTTTTTT.

This clonotype was seen more than once but under ten times. V and J are TRBV2 and TRBJ1-2, with no clear D. There are 11 residues in the CDR3. V was trimmed by 8 bases and J by 8 bases, leaving 12 bases between them. Germline CDR1 is SNHLY and CDR2 is FYNNEI. The CDR3 region is CASLREGGYTF. The CDR3 DNA reads TGTGCCAGCCTCCGGGAAGGGGGCTACACCTTC.

The chain couples TRBV27 to TRBJ2-1; possibly TRBD2 for D (7 bases). This CDR3 comprises 14 residues. The ends were cut back, 7 bases at V and 6 bases at J, with 16 bases in the middle. Germline V gene sequence: CDR1 MNHEY, CDR2 SMNVEV (reference sequence). The CDR3: CASTGGGATNEQFF. The CDR3 bases are TGTGCCAGCACAGGAGGGGGGGCCACCAATGAGCAGTTCTTC.

This rearrangement joins TRBV9 to TRBJ2-5, with 10 bases aligning to TRBD2. The germline gives CDR1 SGDLS, CDR2 YYNGEE. The CDR3 is made up of 16 amino acids. With V trimmed by 1 base and J by 5 bases, 8 bases remained unmatched. CDR3 sequence (DNA): TGTGCCAGCAGCGTATCAGCGGGGGGGCCTGGGGAGACCCAGTACTTC. Translated: CASSVSAGGPGETQYF.

The rearrangement joins TRBV18 to TRBJ1-1; D might be TRBD1 (5 bases). CDR1 is KGHSH and CDR2 is LQKENI in the germline V gene. The CDR3 is 15 residues long. Trimming removed 2 bases at V and 0 bases at J, with 10 bases between. CDR3 protein: CASSPSLGVNTEAFF. The CDR3 region has the DNA TGTGCCAGCTCACCATCACTGGGGGTGAACACTGAAGCTTTCTTT.

This chain joins TRBV16 and TRBJ1-1; D remains unclear. Trimming left V 1 base short and J 1 base short, with 13 bases between. The germline V gene encodes CDR1 KGHSY and CDR2 FQNENV. This CDR3 contains 16 residues. CDR3 amino acids: CASSQYVGSKNTEAFF. CDR3 in DNA: TGTGCCAGCAGCCAATACGTGGGCAGTAAGAACACTGAAGCTTTCTTT.

The chain employs TRBV12-3 or TRBV12-4 and TRBJ2-2, with D unclear. Trimming took off 2 bases at V and 2 bases at J, with 6 bases between the two ends. The CDR3 sequence is 14 residues long. Written as DNA, the CDR3 is TGTGCCAGCAGTTTAAACCAAAACACCGGGGAGCTGTTTTTT. Its translation is CASSLNQNTGELFF.

The table lists this clonotype with a few counts. V usage is TRBV6-1 and J usage is TRBJ2-3; D is ambiguous. Germline assignment: CDR1 MNHNS and CDR2 SASEGT. The CDR3 has 13 amino acids. Trimming removed 5 bases at V and 9 bases at J, with 15 bases between. CDR3 nucleotide sequence: TGTGCCAGCAGTACTACGGACGGTGGCACGCAGTATTTT. It translates to CASSTTDGGTQYF.

This chain joins TRBV7-9 and TRBJ2-2, with 8 nucleotides matching TRBD2. The CDR3 loop spans 15 amino acids. Germline V gene sequence: CDR1 SEHNR, CDR2 FQNEAQ (reference sequence). Unmatched junction bases numbered 5, after V lost 7 bases and J lost 1 base. The CDR3 reads CASTGGVRNTGELFF. Written as DNA, the CDR3 is TGTGCCAGCACCGGGGGGGTCCGGAACACCGGGGAGCTGTTTTTT.

This sequence joins TRBV27 and TRBJ1-4; a possible D gene is TRBD1 (6 bases). The CDR3 contains 14 residues. Trimming removed 6 bases from V and 4 bases from J, with 12 bases in between. Germline V lookup: CDR1 MNHEY, CDR2 SMNVEV (reference sequence). The CDR3 here is CASRRGGFNEKLFF. The CDR3 nucleotides read TGTGCCAGCAGGCGAGGGGGGTTTAATGAAAAACTGTTTTTT.

This clonotype was observed many times. This chain uses TRBV3-1 with TRBJ2-7; D ambiguous. V was pared by 1 base and J by 2 bases, with 3 bases between. The CDR3 contains 12 residues. In germline, CDR1 is LGHDT, CDR2 YNNKEL (reference sequence). In DNA form, the CDR3 reads TGTGCCAGCAGCCAAGTTGCCTACGAGCAGTACTTC. Amino acids: CASSQVAYEQYF.

This clonotype was counted a few times. The chain uses TRBV7-3 and TRBJ1-2; no reliable D call. The CDR3 runs to 12 residues. Germline CDR1 is SGHTA and CDR2 is FQGTGA. V shed 5 bases and J shed 8 bases, with 12 bases lying between them. The CDR3 sequence: CASSDNTEGYTF. The CDR3 coding sequence is TGTGCCAGCAGCGATAACACGGAGGGCTACACCTTC.

The rearrangement uses TRBV27 and TRBJ2-7; 7 bases agree with TRBD2. After removal of 5 bases from V and 7 bases from J, the junction contained 17 bases not matched to a gene. Looked up from germline, CDR1 is MNHEY and CDR2 is SMNVEV (reference sequence). The CDR3 is made up of 16 amino acids. The CDR3 DNA follows: TGTGCCAGCAGTCCCCCCGGACTAGGGGCGATGAAGGAGCAGTACTTC. Translated, it gives CASSPPGLGAMKEQYF.

The chain carries TRBV5-1 and TRBJ2-2, with D perhaps given as TRBD1 or TRBD2 (5 bases each). The CDR3 length is 15 residues. Trimming stripped 4 bases from V and 5 bases from J, with 15 bases between. Germline values: CDR1 SGHRS, CDR2 YFSETQ. The CDR3 protein is CASSPRESGTGELFF. The CDR3 DNA follows: TGCGCCAGCAGCCCCAGGGAGAGTGGGACCGGGGAGCTGTTTTTT.

This chain connects TRBV20-1 to TRBJ2-7, with TRBD2 matching 13 bases. The germline gives CDR1 DFQATT, CDR2 SNEGSKA (reference sequence). The CDR3 has 15 residues. The V and J ends lost 3 bases and 4 bases, in that order; junction bases with no gene match: 6. CDR3 sequence: CSASRRTSGSYEQYF. The CDR3 coding sequence is TGCAGTGCTAGCCGTCGGACTAGCGGGAGTTACGAGCAGTACTTC.

The CDR3 is CASSSLNGQGSGELFF. In nucleotides, the CDR3 is TGTGCCAGCAGCTCTCTTAACGGACAGGGGTCCGGGGAGCTGTTTTTT. J is TRBJ2-2 and V is TRBV7-3; 9 nucleotides match TRBD1. The germline V gene encodes CDR1 SGHTA and CDR2 FQGTGA. The CDR3 totals 16 residues. The V and J ends lost 4 bases and 6 bases, in that order; junction bases with no gene match: 9.

This sequence joins TRBV7-3 and TRBJ2-2; TRBD1 agrees at 7 bases. Germline CDR1 SGHTA, CDR2 FQGTGA. Trimming cost V 5 bases and J 0 bases; bases outside gene matches: 12. The CDR3 consists of 18 residues. This CDR3 is CASSIKGRDSANTGELFF. For the CDR3, the DNA is TGTGCCAGCAGCATTAAAGGCCGGGACAGCGCGAACACCGGGGAGCTGTTTTTT.

This clonotype occurred many times. The chain has TRBV20-1 and TRBJ2-1; perhaps TRBD2 as D (5 bases). Germline CDR1 is DFQATT and CDR2 is SNEGSKA (reference sequence). The CDR3 extends over 12 amino acids. V shed 0 bases and J shed 7 bases, with 7 bases lying between them. Written as DNA, the CDR3 is TGCAGTGCTAGAGATGAGGGAAATGAGCAGTTCTTC. The encoded protein is CSARDEGNEQFF.